This entry lists 4 T cell receptor beta chains sequenced from one sample in a study of chemoradiotherapy in HPV16-positive cancers. TCRdb's copy holds only in-frame clones and misses some; the assay was immunoSEQ multiplex PCR. This sample carries around 30,000 clones, about nine tenths of them seen once, and the ten largest clones take approximately 5%. The sample was blood, taken from a patient who underwent chemoradiotherapy. The receptors originated from a human donor with HPV-associated anogenital cancer.

The chain recombines TRBV6-1 with TRBJ1-3; D not certain. Per germline, CDR1 MNHNS and CDR2 SASEGT. The CDR3 is 14 amino acids. V lost 0 bases and J lost 2, with 5 bases in between. The CDR3 coding sequence is TGTGCCAGCAGTGAAGCGATCCCTGGAAACACCATATATTTT. Protein product: CASSEAIPGNTIYF.

The genes are TRBV30 and TRBJ2-5, with 12 bases that match TRBD2. V lost 3 bases to trimming and J lost 2 bases; unmatched junction nucleotides: 13. Germline V CDR1 and CDR2: GTSNPN, SVGIG (reference sequence). CDR3 length equals 18 residues. This CDR3 reads CAWRAGLAGWGGQETQYF. CDR3 in DNA: TGTGCCTGGAGGGCCGGACTAGCGGGGTGGGGAGGGCAAGAGACCCAGTACTTC.

The chain recombines TRBV5-1 with TRBJ1-3; D gene uncertain. Trimming removed 4 bases from V and 3 bases from J, with 14 bases in between. The CDR3 sequence is 15 residues long. Germline lookup yields CDR1 SGHRS and CDR2 YFSETQ. The DNA of the CDR3 is TGCGCCAGCAGCGGAGGTATGACCTTTGGAAACACCATATATTTT. This encodes CASSGGMTFGNTIYF.

V and J are TRBV2 and TRBJ2-3; TRBD2 matches at 8 bases. Trimming cost V 7 bases and J 4 bases; bases outside gene matches: 13. Germline assignment: CDR1 SNHLY and CDR2 FYNNEI. The CDR3 runs to 16 residues. The CDR3 loop is CASTEGSGGRADTQYF. The CDR3 bases are TGTGCCAGCACCGAGGGATCGGGAGGGCGCGCAGATACGCAGTATTTT.